This TCR beta chain is drawn from a study of blood T cell repertoires in COVID-19. Study-level background: Some COVID-19 samples were acute and others convalescent; all came from the United States, Italy and Spain. T cells, B-cell-depleted T cells, or PBMCs supplied cDNA or gDNA.

Looked up from germline, CDR1 is LNHDA and CDR2 is SQIVND (reference sequence). CDR3 size: 15 residues. V lost 6 bases, J lost 4 bases, and 8 bases stayed unmatched. As processed by the authors: Reference gene primer amplification gave nucleated cell count estimates. The repertoire was sequenced with immunoSEQ multiplex PCR; TCRdb's copy has only in-frame clones and lacks some. Clone size and the V and J calls come from that table; the DNA yielded D and trimming. The sample contains some 50,000 clones, around 68% of which appear only once. The chain recombines TRBV19 with TRBJ2-5, with TRBD2 matching over 10 bases. What was sequenced was peripheral blood. The sequence derives from a woman aged 70-85 years with acute or convalescent COVID-19. CDR3 in amino acids: CASRGASGGLETQYF. For the CDR3, the DNA is TGTGCCAGTAGAGGGGCTAGCGGGGGACTAGAGACCCAGTACTTC.